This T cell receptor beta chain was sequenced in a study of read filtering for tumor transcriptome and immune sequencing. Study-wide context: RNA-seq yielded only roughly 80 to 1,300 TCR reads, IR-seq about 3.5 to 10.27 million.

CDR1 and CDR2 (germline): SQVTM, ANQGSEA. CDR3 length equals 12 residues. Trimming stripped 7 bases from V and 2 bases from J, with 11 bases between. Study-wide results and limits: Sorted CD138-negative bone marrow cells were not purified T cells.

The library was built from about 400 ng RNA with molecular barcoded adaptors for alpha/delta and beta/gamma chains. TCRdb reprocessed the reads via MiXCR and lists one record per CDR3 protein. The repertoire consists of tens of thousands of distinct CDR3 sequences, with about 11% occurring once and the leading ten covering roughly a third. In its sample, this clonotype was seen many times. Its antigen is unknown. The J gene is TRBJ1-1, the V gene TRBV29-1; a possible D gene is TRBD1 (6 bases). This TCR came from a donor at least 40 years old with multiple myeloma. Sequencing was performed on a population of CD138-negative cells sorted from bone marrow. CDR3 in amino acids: CSGQTGNTEAFF. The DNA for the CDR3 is TGCAGCGGCCAGACAGGAAACACTGAAGCTTTCTTT. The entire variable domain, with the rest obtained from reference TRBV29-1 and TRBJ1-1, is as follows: SAVISQKPSRDICQRGTSLTIQCQVDSQVTMMFWYRQQPGQSLTLIATANQGSEATYESGFVIDKFPISRPNLTFSTLTVSNMSPEDSSIYLCSGQTGNTEAFFGQGTRLTVV.